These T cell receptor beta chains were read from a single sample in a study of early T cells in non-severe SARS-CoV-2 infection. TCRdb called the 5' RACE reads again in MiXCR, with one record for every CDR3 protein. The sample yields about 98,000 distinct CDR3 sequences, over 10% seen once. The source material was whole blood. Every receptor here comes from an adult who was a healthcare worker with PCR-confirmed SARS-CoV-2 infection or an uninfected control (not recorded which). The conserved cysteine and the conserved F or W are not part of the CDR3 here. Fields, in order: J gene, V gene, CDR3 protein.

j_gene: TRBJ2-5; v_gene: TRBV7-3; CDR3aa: ASSENQKETQY
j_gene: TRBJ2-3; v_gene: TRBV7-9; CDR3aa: ASSLWETDTDTQY
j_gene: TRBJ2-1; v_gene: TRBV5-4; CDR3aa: ASSLQGSSRREQF
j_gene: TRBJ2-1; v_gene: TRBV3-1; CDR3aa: ASRETGGPYNEQF
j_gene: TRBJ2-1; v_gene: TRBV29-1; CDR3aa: STRRDPENEQF
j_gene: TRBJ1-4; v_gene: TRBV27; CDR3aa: ASSLQGDEKLF
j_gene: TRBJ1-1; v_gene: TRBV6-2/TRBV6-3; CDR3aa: ASSYAENTEAF
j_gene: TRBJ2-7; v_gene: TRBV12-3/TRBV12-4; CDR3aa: ASSFAQGKYEQY
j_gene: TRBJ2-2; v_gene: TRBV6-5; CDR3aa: ASSYVASGSGELF
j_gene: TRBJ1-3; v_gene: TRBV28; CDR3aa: ASSPSQGTGDRNTIY
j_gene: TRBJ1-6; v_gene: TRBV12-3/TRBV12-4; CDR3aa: ASSPREALNSPLH
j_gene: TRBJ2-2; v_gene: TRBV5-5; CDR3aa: ASSPRTAFTGELF
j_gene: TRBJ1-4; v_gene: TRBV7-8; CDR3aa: ASGPRDSLNEKLF
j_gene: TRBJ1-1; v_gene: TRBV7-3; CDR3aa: ASSLTLAGNTEAF
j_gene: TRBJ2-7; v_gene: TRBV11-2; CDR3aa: ASSATSGRTYEQY
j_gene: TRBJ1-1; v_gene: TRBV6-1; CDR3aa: ASSVTGTNTEAF
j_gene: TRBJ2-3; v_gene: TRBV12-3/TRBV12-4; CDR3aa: ASKRQGKADTQY
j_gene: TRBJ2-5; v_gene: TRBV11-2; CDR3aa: ASSLSVARGGVLSTQY
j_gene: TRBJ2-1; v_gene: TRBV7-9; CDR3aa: ASSRGQSNEQF
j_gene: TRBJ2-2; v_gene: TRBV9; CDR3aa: ASRARVGELF
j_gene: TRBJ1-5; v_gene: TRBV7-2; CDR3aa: ASSLHGNQPQH
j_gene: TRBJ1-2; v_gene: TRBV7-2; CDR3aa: ASSLNPTLNYGYT
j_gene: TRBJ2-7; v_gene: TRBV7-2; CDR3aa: ASSLVRDNYEQY
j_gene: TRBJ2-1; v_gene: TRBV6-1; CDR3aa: ASMGERLLNEQF
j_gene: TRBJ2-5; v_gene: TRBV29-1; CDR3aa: SVVLKALQETQY
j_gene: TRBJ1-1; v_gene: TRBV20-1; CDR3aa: SARGDGGSAEAF
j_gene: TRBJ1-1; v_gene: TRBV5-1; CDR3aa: ASSLVQASMNTEAF